A selection of T cell receptor beta chains follows, all from one sample in a study of blood T cell repertoires in COVID-19. The method was immunoSEQ multiplex PCR; TCRdb's version includes in-frame clones alone and lacks a portion of them. The sample lists roughly 60,000 clones, approximately 84% occurring once. Material for sequencing was peripheral blood. These receptors were collected from a man aged 55-75 years with acute or convalescent COVID-19. CDR3s leave out the opening cysteine and the closing phenylalanine or tryptophan.

V gene,J gene,CDR3 protein
TRBV11-2,TRBJ2-7,ASSLVDRGWVYEQY
TRBV28,TRBJ1-1,ASSVQGWRTEAF
TRBV12-5,TRBJ2-5,ASLDPQGIQETQY
TRBV6-5,TRBJ2-7,ASSRDTSYEQY
TRBV7-3,TRBJ2-1,ASSLGQGIHNEQF
TRBV11-1,TRBJ1-1,ASSPRDRQITEAF
TRBV18,TRBJ2-3,ASSVSGGPTDTQY
TRBV9,TRBJ2-5,ASSSPRGPETQY
TRBV2,TRBJ1-6,ATSERSSYNSPLH
TRBV9,TRBJ2-5,ASSPRLAGEGTQY
TRBV27,TRBJ1-1,ASSLSRGENTEAF
TRBV6-5,TRBJ2-5,ASSRGVQETQY
TRBV7-3,TRBJ2-3,ASSPSGTKGTQY
TRBV4-2,TRBJ2-5,ASSPTSLDLAGSETQY
TRBV5-1,TRBJ2-5,ASSLEGGETQY
TRBV14,TRBJ1-3,ASGDGGRNTIY
TRBV19,TRBJ1-2,ASTRGGYT
TRBV4-2,TRBJ1-3,ASTEPGGSGNTIY
TRBV6-5,TRBJ1-3,ASSSGSGNTIY
TRBV2,TRBJ2-5,ASSFPRGETQY
TRBV29-1,TRBJ1-2,SAGQGSYGYT
TRBV19,TRBJ2-7,ASSLRTGEYGEQY
TRBV6-5,TRBJ2-1,ASSSPGQGYNEQF
TRBV4-1,TRBJ2-7,ASSQDQAVSYYEQY
TRBV4-1,TRBJ1-2,ASSHQGKSAGYT